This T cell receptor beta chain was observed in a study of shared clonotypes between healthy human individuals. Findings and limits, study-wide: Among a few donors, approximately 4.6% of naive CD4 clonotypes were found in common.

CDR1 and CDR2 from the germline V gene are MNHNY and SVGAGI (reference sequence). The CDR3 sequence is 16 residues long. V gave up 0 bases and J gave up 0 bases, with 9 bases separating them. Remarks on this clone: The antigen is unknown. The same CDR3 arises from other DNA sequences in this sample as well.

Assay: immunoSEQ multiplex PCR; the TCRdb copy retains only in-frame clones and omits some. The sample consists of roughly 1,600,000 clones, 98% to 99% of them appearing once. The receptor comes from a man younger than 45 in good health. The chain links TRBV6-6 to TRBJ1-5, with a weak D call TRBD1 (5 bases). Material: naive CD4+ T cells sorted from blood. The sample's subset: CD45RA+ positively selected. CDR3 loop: CASSYSRGSSNQPQHF. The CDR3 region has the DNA TGTGCCAGCAGTTACTCAAGGGGATCTAGCAATCAGCCCCAGCATTTT.